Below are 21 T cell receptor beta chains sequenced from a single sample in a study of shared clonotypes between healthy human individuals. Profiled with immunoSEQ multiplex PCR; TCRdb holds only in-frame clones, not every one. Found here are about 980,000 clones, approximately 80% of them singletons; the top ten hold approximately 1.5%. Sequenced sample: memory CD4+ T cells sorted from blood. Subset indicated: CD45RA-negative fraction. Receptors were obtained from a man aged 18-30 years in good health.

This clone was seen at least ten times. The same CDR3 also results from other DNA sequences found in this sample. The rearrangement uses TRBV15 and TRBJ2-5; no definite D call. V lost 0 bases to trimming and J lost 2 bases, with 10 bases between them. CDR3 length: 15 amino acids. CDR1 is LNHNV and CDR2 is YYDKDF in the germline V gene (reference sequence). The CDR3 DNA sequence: TGTGCCACCAGCAGAGATCCGGGCCCGCAAGAGACCCAGTACTTC. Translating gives CATSRDPGPQETQYF.

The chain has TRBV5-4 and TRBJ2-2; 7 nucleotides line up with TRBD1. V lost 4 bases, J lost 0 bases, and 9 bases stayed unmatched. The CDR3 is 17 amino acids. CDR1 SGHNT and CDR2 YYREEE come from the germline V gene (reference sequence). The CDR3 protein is CASSPRDRFANTGELFF. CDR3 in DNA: TGTGCCAGCAGCCCTCGGGACAGATTCGCGAACACCGGGGAGCTGTTTTTT.

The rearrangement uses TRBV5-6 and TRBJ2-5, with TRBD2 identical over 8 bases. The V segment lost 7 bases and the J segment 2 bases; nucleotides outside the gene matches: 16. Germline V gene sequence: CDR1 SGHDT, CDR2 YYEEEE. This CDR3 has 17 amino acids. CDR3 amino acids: CASCRFASGSAQETQYF. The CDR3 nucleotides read TGTGCCAGCTGCCGTTTCGCCAGCGGGAGTGCTCAAGAGACCCAGTACTTC.

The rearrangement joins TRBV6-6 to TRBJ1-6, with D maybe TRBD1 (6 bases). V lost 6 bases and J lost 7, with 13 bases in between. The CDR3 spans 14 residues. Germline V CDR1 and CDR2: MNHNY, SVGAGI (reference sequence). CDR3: CASRPDRLNSPLHF. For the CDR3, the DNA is TGTGCCAGCAGACCCGACAGGTTGAATTCACCCCTCCACTTT.

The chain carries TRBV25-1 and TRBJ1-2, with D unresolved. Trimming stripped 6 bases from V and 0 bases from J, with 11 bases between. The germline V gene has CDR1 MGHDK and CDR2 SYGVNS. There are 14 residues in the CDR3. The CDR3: CASSPFSSNYGYTF. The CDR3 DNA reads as TGTGCCAGCAGCCCGTTTTCATCTAACTATGGCTACACCTTC.

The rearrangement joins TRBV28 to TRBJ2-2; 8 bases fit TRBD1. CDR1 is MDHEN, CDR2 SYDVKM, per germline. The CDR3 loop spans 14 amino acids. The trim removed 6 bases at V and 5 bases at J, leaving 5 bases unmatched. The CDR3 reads CASRGTGDTGELFF. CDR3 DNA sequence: TGTGCCAGCAGGGGGACAGGAGATACCGGGGAGCTGTTTTTT.

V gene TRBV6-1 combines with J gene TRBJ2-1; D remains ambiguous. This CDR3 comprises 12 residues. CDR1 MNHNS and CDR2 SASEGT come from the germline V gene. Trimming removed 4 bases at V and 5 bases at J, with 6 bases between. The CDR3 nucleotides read TGTGCCAGCAGTGCCTTACACAATGAGCAGTTCTTC. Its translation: CASSALHNEQFF.

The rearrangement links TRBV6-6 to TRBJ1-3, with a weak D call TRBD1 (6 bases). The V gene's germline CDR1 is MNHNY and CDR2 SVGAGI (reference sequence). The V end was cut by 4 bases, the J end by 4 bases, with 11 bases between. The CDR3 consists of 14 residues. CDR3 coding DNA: TGTGCCAGCAGTTTCAGGGGATCGGGAAACACCATATATTTT. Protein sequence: CASSFRGSGNTIYF.

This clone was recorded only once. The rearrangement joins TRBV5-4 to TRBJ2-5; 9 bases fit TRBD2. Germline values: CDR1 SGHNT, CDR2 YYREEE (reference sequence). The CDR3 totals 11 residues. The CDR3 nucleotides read TGTGCTGCGGGGGGGAAAGAGACCCAGTACTTC. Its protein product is CAAGGKETQYF.

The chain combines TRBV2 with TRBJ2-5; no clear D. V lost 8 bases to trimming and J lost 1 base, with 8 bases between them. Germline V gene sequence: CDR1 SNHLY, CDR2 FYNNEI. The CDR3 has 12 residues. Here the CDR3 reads CASGVLQETQYF. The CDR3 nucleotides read TGTGCCAGCGGGGTCCTCCAAGAGACCCAGTACTTC. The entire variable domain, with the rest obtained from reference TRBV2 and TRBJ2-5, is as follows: EPEVTQTPSHQVTQMGQEVILRCVPISNHLYFYWYRQILGQKVEFLVSFYNNEISEKSEIFDDQFSVERPDGSNFTLKIRSTKLEDSAMYFCASGVLQETQYFGPGTRLLVL.

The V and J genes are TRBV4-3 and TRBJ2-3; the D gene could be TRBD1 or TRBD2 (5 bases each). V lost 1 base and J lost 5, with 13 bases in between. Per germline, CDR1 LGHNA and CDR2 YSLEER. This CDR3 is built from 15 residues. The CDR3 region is CASSQGRVGRDTQYF. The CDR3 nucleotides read TGCGCCAGCAGCCAAGGCAGGGTGGGGAGAGATACGCAGTATTTT.

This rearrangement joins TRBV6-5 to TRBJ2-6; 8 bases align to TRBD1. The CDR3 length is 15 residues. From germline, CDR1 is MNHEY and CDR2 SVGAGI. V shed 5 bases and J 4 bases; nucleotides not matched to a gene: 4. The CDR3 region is CASSQRTGGANVLTF. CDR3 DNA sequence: TGTGCCAGCAGTCAGCGGACAGGGGGGGCCAACGTCCTGACTTTC.

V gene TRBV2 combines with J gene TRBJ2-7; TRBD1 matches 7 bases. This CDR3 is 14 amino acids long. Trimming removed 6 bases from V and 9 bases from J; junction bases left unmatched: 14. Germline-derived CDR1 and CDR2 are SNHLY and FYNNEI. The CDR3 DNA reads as TGTGCCAGCAGCTCTCCGGGACAGACCATTGTGCAGTACTTC. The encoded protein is CASSSPGQTIVQYF.

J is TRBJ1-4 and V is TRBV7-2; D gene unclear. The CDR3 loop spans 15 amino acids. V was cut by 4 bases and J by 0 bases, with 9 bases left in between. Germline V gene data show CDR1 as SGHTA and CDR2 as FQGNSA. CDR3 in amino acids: CASSSSSTTNEKLFF. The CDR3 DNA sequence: TGTGCCAGCAGCTCCAGTTCCACAACTAATGAAAAACTGTTTTTT.

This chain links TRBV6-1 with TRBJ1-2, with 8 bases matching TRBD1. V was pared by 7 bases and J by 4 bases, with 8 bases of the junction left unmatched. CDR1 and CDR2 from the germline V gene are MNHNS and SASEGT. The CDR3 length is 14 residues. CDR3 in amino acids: CASKDRAFIYGYTF. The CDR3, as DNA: TGTGCCAGCAAGGACAGGGCTTTTATCTATGGCTACACCTTC.

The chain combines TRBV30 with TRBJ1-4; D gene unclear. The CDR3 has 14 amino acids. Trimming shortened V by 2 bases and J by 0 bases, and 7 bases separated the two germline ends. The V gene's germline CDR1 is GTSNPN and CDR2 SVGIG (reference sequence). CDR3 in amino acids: CAWSRTPTNEKLFF. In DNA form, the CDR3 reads TGTGCCTGGAGTAGGACTCCAACTAATGAAAAACTGTTTTTT.

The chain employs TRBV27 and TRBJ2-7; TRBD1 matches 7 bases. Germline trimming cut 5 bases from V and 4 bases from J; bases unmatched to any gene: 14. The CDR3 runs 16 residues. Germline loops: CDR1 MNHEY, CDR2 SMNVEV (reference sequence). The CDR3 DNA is TGTGCCAGCAGTCCACCCCAGGGGGACAGAGCATACGAGCAGTACTTC. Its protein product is CASSPPQGDRAYEQYF.

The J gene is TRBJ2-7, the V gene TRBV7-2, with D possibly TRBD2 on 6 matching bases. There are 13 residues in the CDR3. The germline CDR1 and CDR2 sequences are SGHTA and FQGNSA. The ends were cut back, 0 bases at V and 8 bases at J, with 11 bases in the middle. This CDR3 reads CASSLARRDQQYF. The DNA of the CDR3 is TGTGCCAGCAGCTTAGCGCGGAGGGACCAGCAGTACTTC.

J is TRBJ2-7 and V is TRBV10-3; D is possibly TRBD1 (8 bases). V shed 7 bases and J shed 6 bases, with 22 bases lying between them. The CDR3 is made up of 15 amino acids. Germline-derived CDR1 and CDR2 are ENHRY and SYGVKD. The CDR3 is CAITDQGAGVSEQYF. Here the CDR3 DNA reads TGTGCCATCACCGATCAGGGGGCGGGAGTAAGCGAGCAGTACTTC.

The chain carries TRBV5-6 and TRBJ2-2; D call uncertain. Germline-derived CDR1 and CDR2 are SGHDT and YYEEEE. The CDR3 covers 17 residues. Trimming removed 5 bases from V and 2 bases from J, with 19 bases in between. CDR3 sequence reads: CASSFDLNQINTGELFF. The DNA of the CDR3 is TGTGCCAGCAGTTTTGACTTAAATCAAATAAACACCGGGGAGCTGTTTTTT.

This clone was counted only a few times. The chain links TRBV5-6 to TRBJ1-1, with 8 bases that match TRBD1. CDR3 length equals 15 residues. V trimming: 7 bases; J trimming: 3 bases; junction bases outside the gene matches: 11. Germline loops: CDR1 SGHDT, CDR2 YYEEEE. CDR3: CASRSTGEGDTEAFF. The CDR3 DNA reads TGTGCCAGCCGATCGACAGGGGAGGGAGACACTGAAGCTTTCTTT.